This TCR beta chain emerged from a study of human T cells and chemical hapten exposure. CDR1 is SEHNR and CDR2 is FQNEAQ in the germline V gene (reference sequence). The CDR3 has 13 amino acids. Trimming removed 3 bases at V and 10 bases at J, with 10 bases between. Time point: patch test 1, 2 weeks after DPC sensitization. The treatment is: therapeutic diphenylcyclopropenone sensitization with weekly scalp DPC. In its sample, this clonotype was seen a few times. TCRdb used MiXCR to reprocess the RACE reads, holding one entry per CDR3 protein. The data contain about 380,000 distinct CDR3 sequences, approximately 5% of them seen just once; the ten biggest clones take up under 3%.

The source is a woman in her fifties or sixties with alopecia areata. Some clones in this sample may be carry-over from other donors' samples. The rearrangement joins TRBV7-9 to TRBJ1-6, with D possibly matching TRBD1 (5 bases). The sequencing used whole blood, collected in connection with sensitization to the hapten diphenylcyclopropenone (DPC). Here the CDR3 reads CASSLDIESPLHF. CDR3 bases: TGTGCCAGCAGCTTGGACATAGAGTCACCCCTCCACTTT.